Following are 23 T cell receptor beta chains from one sample sequenced in a study of regulatory T cells in long-lasting Graves disease. Time point described: newly diagnosed GD, antithyroid drugs for less than 3 months. PBMC-extracted RNA yielded the TCR library. Both iRepertoire HTBI primers and Arm-PCR of CDR3 regions were used to build the TCR beta libraries. TCRdb ran MiXCR on the multiplex PCR reads and lists one entry per CDR3 protein. Altogether some 560,000 distinct CDR3 sequences are present, about 16% being singletons, with the ten largest covering 20% to 25%. This sample was also put to use in a study of T cells in Graves' hyperthyroidism and ophthalmopathy.

The sample in question was peripheral blood mononuclear cells (PBMCs), obtained at new diagnosis, from a patient treated with antithyroid drugs. The receptor source for this set is a middle-aged woman with Graves disease.

In the case of this clonotype: A much larger clone lies a single base off, so this may be a read error. The chain uses TRBV11-2 and TRBJ2-5, with D maybe TRBD1 (5 bases). Deletions cut 10 bases from V and 2 bases from J, with 23 bases between. The V gene's germline CDR1 is SGHAT and CDR2 FQNNGV. This CDR3 region has 16 residues. CDR3 in amino acids: CANSSYGSAGQETQYF. Here the CDR3 DNA reads TGTGCCAACAGTTCTTACGGGTCCGCAGGGCAAGAGACCCAGTACTTC.

This chain uses TRBV7-9 with TRBJ2-2, with unresolved D. Germline lookup yields CDR1 SEHNR and CDR2 FQNEAQ (reference sequence). This CDR3 contains 13 residues. Trimming removed 5 bases from V and 7 bases from J, with 11 bases in between. Here the CDR3 reads CASSQTLFGELFF. DNA for the CDR3: TGTGCCAGCAGCCAAACTTTGTTCGGGGAGCTGTTTTTT. The whole variable domain, remainder taken from reference TRBV7-9 and TRBJ2-2, is DTGVSQNPRHKITKRGQNVTFRCDPISEHNRLYWYRQTLGQGPEFLTYFQNEAQLEKSRLLSDRFSAERPKGSFSTLEIQRTEQGDSAMYLCASSQTLFGELFFGEGSRLTVL.

The genes are TRBV7-3 and TRBJ1-5; D gene ambiguous. Per the germline V gene, CDR1 is SGHTA and CDR2 is FQGTGA. CDR3 length: 17 residues. The V end was cut by 2 bases, the J end by 2 bases, with 16 bases between. CDR3 in amino acids: CASSLPPGQTRNQPQHF. The CDR3 DNA is TGTGCCAGCAGCTTACCCCCTGGGCAGACCCGCAATCAGCCCCAGCATTTT.

This clonotype was counted at least ten times. This chain connects TRBV28 to TRBJ1-2; D gene uncertain. Deletions cut 6 bases from V and 7 bases from J, with 15 bases between. The CDR3 length is 13 residues. Germline CDR1 MDHEN, CDR2 SYDVKM. The CDR3, as DNA: TGTGCCAGCAGCATGGACCTACTAGGTGGCTACACCTTC. This encodes CASSMDLLGGYTF.

This clonotype was recorded many times. This chain joins TRBV20-1 and TRBJ2-1; TRBD2 agrees at 10 bases. Germline loops: CDR1 DFQATT, CDR2 SNEGSKA (reference sequence). The CDR3 contains 13 residues. V lost 8 bases, J lost 9 bases, and 10 bases stayed unmatched. The DNA for the CDR3 is TGCAGTACTCTTGAAGCGGGGGGGCCTGAGCAGTTCTTC. This encodes CSTLEAGGPEQFF.

This clonotype was found a few times. Compared with germline, one end of the junction differs, possibly owing to a read error. V usage is TRBV7-7 and J usage is TRBJ2-2; D possibly corresponds to TRBD1 (5 bases). The germline V gene has CDR1 SSHAT and CDR2 FNYEAQ (reference sequence). The CDR3 is 14 residues long. The chain's CDR3 is CASSLTDTHGELFF. CDR3 in DNA: TGTGCTAGCAGCTTAACGGACACCCATGGGGAGCTGTTTTTT. Looking up the rest from reference TRBV7-7 and TRBJ2-2 gives the full variable domain: GAGVSQSPRYKVTKRGQDVTLRCDPISSHATLYWYQQALGQGPEFLTYFNYEAQPDKSGLPSDRFSAERPEGSISTLTIQRTEQRDSAMYRCASSLTDTHGELFFGEGSRLTVL.

The rearrangement joins TRBV9 to TRBJ2-7; either TRBD1 or TRBD2 may supply D (5 bases each). CDR1 is SGDLS, CDR2 YYNGEE, per germline. The CDR3 consists of 17 residues. V lost 4 bases and J lost 3, with 23 bases in between. CDR3 DNA: TGTGCCAGCAGCACCCACAGATCGGGGCCATCCAACTACGAGCAGTACTTC. Amino acid sequence: CASSTHRSGPSNYEQYF.

This clonotype was observed many times. V is TRBV13 and J is TRBJ1-2, with D hard to call. The CDR3 length is 13 residues. Trimming stripped 6 bases from V and 0 bases from J, with 8 bases between. Germline CDR1 PRHDT, CDR2 FYEKMQ (reference sequence). In DNA form, the CDR3 reads TGTGCCAGCAGTTCGGCAGCTAACTATGGCTACACCTTC. This sequence encodes CASSSAANYGYTF.

The sample holds a few counts of this clonotype. V and J are TRBV25-1 and TRBJ2-5; 11 bases map to TRBD1. Germline-derived CDR1 and CDR2 are MGHDK and SYGVNS. Germline trimming cut 6 bases from V and 3 bases from J; bases unmatched to any gene: 3. The CDR3 spans 14 residues. The DNA of the CDR3 is TGTGCCAGCAGCCGGGACAGGGGGAAAGAGACCCAGTACTTC. It yields the protein CASSRDRGKETQYF.

Many counts were recorded for this clonotype. The chain employs TRBV18 and TRBJ1-3; D is unresolved. Germline CDR1 KGHSH, CDR2 LQKENI. The CDR3 loop spans 14 amino acids. The V end was cut by 8 bases, the J end by 0 bases, with 11 bases between. The CDR3 loop reads CASSPQNSGNTIYF. The CDR3 DNA follows: TGTGCCAGCAGCCCACAGAACTCTGGAAACACCATATATTTT.

This sequence joins TRBV6-1 and TRBJ1-2; no firm D call. Germline CDR1 reads MNHNS; CDR2 reads SASEGT. V gave up 8 bases and J gave up 8 bases, with 12 bases separating them. This CDR3 is built from 11 residues. CDR3 in DNA: TGTGCCAGCGGCGGAACGGAGGGCTACACCTTC. This translates into CASGGTEGYTF.

This clonotype was recorded many times. The chain carries TRBV14 and TRBJ1-2; D gene uncertain. CDR1 and CDR2 (germline): SGHDN, FVKESK. The V end lost 3 bases, the J end lost 2 bases, and 7 bases lay between the germline ends. This CDR3 has 13 residues. The chain's CDR3 is CASSQLMNYGYTF. The CDR3 DNA reads TGTGCCAGCAGCCAGCTTATGAACTATGGCTACACCTTC.

This clonotype was seen many times. The chain carries TRBV12-5 and TRBJ1-5; D gene unclear. The germline CDR1 and CDR2 sequences are LGHNT and FRNRAP. The CDR3 length is 13 residues. V lost 4 bases and J 9 bases, leaving 13 bases between the germline ends. Written as DNA, the CDR3 is TGTGCTAGTGGTTCCCCTCCCTTTTCGCCCCAGCATTTT. This sequence encodes CASGSPPFSPQHF.

This clonotype was recorded many times. The chain uses TRBV18 and TRBJ2-1; D gene ambiguous. Germline CDR1 KGHSH, CDR2 LQKENI. The CDR3 extends over 15 amino acids. V lost 5 bases, J lost 2 bases, and 13 bases lay in between. CDR3 nucleotide sequence: TGTGCCAGCTCATCAGTAGGGATACCCTACAATGAGCAGTTCTTC. It specifies CASSSVGIPYNEQFF.

This clonotype occurred many times. V usage is TRBV20-1 and J usage is TRBJ2-1; D is ambiguous. CDR1 DFQATT and CDR2 SNEGSKA come from the germline V gene (reference sequence). Between the trimmed V and J ends, which lost 6 bases and 3 bases, there was a span of 18 bases. The CDR3 extends over 15 amino acids. CDR3 sequence reads: CSAEDLSRYYNEQFF. CDR3 coding DNA: TGCAGTGCCGAGGACCTTAGCAGATACTACAATGAGCAGTTCTTC.

This clonotype was seen more than once but under ten times. This chain uses TRBV30 with TRBJ1-5; D ambiguous. The CDR3 covers 13 residues. V dropped 1 base and J dropped 0 bases, with 4 bases sitting between them. Germline V gene sequence: CDR1 GTSNPN, CDR2 SVGIG (reference sequence). CDR3 nucleotides: TGTGCCTGGAGTGAGGATAGCAATCAGCCCCAGCATTTT. Translating it yields CAWSEDSNQPQHF.

In its sample, this clonotype was seen a few times. The chain couples TRBV30 to TRBJ2-2; 9 bases are a match to TRBD2. The CDR3 spans 17 residues. Germline V gene sequence: CDR1 GTSNPN, CDR2 SVGIG (reference sequence). Trimming cost V 2 bases and J 8 bases; bases outside gene matches: 15. In DNA, the CDR3 is TGTGCCTGGAGTCCTCGACTGGCGGGGGGGCTTAGTGGGGAGCTGTTTTTT. This translates into CAWSPRLAGGLSGELFF.

This clonotype has just one count. A read error may explain this, as a much larger clone is one base away. As the CDR3 is not closed by the conserved phenylalanine or tryptophan, this likely results from a read error. The genes are TRBV10-3 and TRBJ1-4, with a weak D call TRBD1 (5 bases). V lost 1 base to trimming and J lost 3 bases, with 12 bases between them. Per germline, CDR1 ENHRY and CDR2 SYGVKD. This CDR3 comprises 16 residues. The CDR3 DNA sequence: TGTGCCATCAGTGAGTTGAGGGGAATTGCTAATGAAAAACTGTTTCTT. It translates to CAISELRGIANEKLFL.

With respect to this clonotype: Given a much more abundant clone one base away, this may be a read error. V usage is TRBV12-3 or TRBV12-4 and J usage is TRBJ1-4, with TRBD1 as a possible D gene (5 bases). This CDR3 comprises 13 residues. CDR3 amino acids: CASNGGTNEKLLF. The DNA for the CDR3 is TGTGCCAGCAACGGGGGAACGAATGAAAAACTGCTTTTT.

In this sample, this clonotype turned up many times. This chain uses TRBV28 with TRBJ1-3; D ambiguous. The CDR3 has 14 amino acids. V gave up 5 bases and J gave up 4 bases, with 12 bases separating them. Germline V gene data show CDR1 as MDHEN and CDR2 as SYDVKM. CDR3 residues: CASSRPNLGNTIYF. The DNA for the CDR3 is TGTGCCAGCAGTCGACCAAACCTGGGAAACACCATATATTTT.

This clonotype was seen only a few times. The V and J genes are TRBV4-1 and TRBJ1-2; D is possibly TRBD1 (5 bases). V lost 1 base, J lost 4 bases, and 13 bases lay in between. CDR3 length equals 15 residues. Germline-derived CDR1 and CDR2 are MGHRA and YSYEKL. The CDR3 loop reads CASSQGRGSAYGYTF. In nucleotides, the CDR3 is TGCGCCAGCAGCCAAGGGCGGGGGTCCGCCTATGGCTACACCTTC.

At least ten counts were recorded for this clonotype. The chain couples TRBV2 to TRBJ2-2, with unresolved D. Germline values: CDR1 SNHLY, CDR2 FYNNEI. The CDR3 is made up of 14 amino acids. The V end was cut by 2 bases, the J end by 2 bases, with 6 bases between. The CDR3 sequence: CASSEPDNTGELFF. CDR3 bases: TGTGCCAGCAGTGAACCCGACAACACCGGGGAGCTGTTTTTT.

This chain connects TRBV7-2 to TRBJ1-3; D is unresolved. The V gene's germline CDR1 is SGHTA and CDR2 FQGNSA. V was pared by 0 bases and J by 2 bases, with 11 bases between. The CDR3 runs 16 residues. CDR3 DNA sequence: TGTGCCAGCAGCTTAGCCCTTACTCGGGCTGGAAACACCATATATTTT. Translating gives CASSLALTRAGNTIYF.